This T cell receptor (beta chain) was documented in a study of cytotoxic CD8 clonotypes in ibrutinib-treated CLL. Here immunoSEQ multiplex PCR was the method, and the copy in TCRdb shows in-frame clones only, minus some. Of 330,000 or so clones listed, under 70% are singletons. Regarding this clone: The antigen remains unidentified.

Study results and limitations: Baseline-level clonality went beyond age-matched healthy donors and moved in step with circulating CD8+ T-cell counts. Public clonotypes showed up rarely, and on treatment they shrank or held steady.

This CDR3 spans 16 amino acids. Germline CDR1 is MDHEN and CDR2 is SYDVKM. Trimming took 4 bases from V and 2 from J, leaving 15 bases between them. The J gene is TRBJ1-5, the V gene TRBV28, with D possibly being TRBD1 (6 bases). The material sequenced was PBMCs, taken after 36 months of ibrutinib treatment. The clonotype was recovered from a human donor with chronic lymphocytic leukemia. The CDR3 is CASSSPKTGRNQPQHF. CDR3 in DNA: TGTGCCAGCAGTTCACCAAAGACAGGTCGCAATCAGCCCCAGCATTTT.